This passage covers 7 T cell receptor beta chains from one sample sequenced in a study of blood T cell repertoires in COVID-19. TCRdb keeps only in-frame clones here, not all; method: immunoSEQ multiplex PCR. The table shows 380,000 or so clones, with 70% to 90% occurring only once. The source material was PBMCs or T cells enriched from blood (not recorded which). Every receptor here comes from a woman aged 40 to 50 with acute COVID-19.

DNA of the CDR3: TGTGCCAAAGGGACTAGCGGGCATATATTTGACTCCTCCTACAATGAGCAGTTCTTC. Residues: CAKGTSGHIFDSSYNEQFF. The J gene is TRBJ2-1, the V gene TRBV10-3, with 12 bases fitting TRBD2. The CDR3 runs to 19 residues. CDR1 and CDR2 from the germline V gene are ENHRY and SYGVKD. Unmatched junction bases numbered 16, after V lost 10 bases and J lost 0 bases.

The chain joins TRBV2 to TRBJ2-5; D remains ambiguous. The V gene's germline CDR1 is SNHLY and CDR2 FYNNEI. The CDR3 sequence is 17 residues long. V was cut by 0 bases and J by 3 bases, with 17 bases left in between. The CDR3 sequence is CASSEAYRSEREETQYF. The CDR3 DNA reads TGTGCCAGCAGTGAAGCGTATAGGAGCGAAAGAGAAGAGACCCAGTACTTC. The whole variable domain, filled in from reference TRBV2 and TRBJ2-5, reads EPEVTQTPSHQVTQMGQEVILRCVPISNHLYFYWYRQILGQKVEFLVSFYNNEISEKSEIFDDQFSVERPDGSNFTLKIRSTKLEDSAMYFCASSEAYRSEREETQYFGPGTRLLVL.

The chain employs TRBV19 and TRBJ2-7, with 8 bases fitting TRBD1. V was clipped by 5 bases and J by 4 bases; unmatched bases: 7. The CDR3 is made up of 14 amino acids. Germline loops: CDR1 LNHDA, CDR2 SQIVND (reference sequence). As DNA, the CDR3 is TGTGCCAGTAGTCCAAGGGACAGGAGGTACGAGCAGTACTTC. Protein sequence: CASSPRDRRYEQYF. The full variable domain, in which reference TRBV19 and TRBJ2-7 provide the parts outside the CDR3, is DGGITQSPKYLFRKEGQNVTLSCEQNLNHDAMYWYRQDPGQGLRLIYYSQIVNDFQKGDIAEGYSVSREKKESFPLTVTSAQKNPTAFYLCASSPRDRRYEQYFGPGTRLTVT.

J is TRBJ1-2 and V is TRBV2; D remains ambiguous. The CDR3 contains 13 residues. In germline, CDR1 is SNHLY, CDR2 FYNNEI. Deletions cut 4 bases from V and 4 bases from J, with 10 bases between. In DNA, the CDR3 is TGTGCCAGCAGTGGGGCCCTATCCTATGGCTACACCTTC. This sequence encodes CASSGALSYGYTF.

The CDR3 spells CASSPAGGNYEQYF. The CDR3 nucleotides are TGTGCCAGTAGTCCGGCAGGGGGGAACTACGAGCAGTACTTC. V usage is TRBV19 and J usage is TRBJ2-7; D is possibly TRBD1 (7 bases). This CDR3 region has 14 residues. Germline-derived CDR1 and CDR2 are LNHDA and SQIVND (reference sequence). Between the trimmed V and J ends, which lost 5 bases and 3 bases, there was a span of 14 bases.

The count of this clone is one. The chain is built from TRBV27 and TRBJ1-4; a weak D match, TRBD1 (6 bases). Germline values: CDR1 MNHEY, CDR2 SMNVEV (reference sequence). CDR3 length equals 17 residues. V was pared by 4 bases and J by 4 bases, with 19 bases between. For the CDR3, the DNA is TGTGCCAGCAGTTCCTCCGGGACACTGGTGGGTAATGAAAAACTGTTTTTT. It specifies CASSSSGTLVGNEKLFF. Together with reference TRBV27 and TRBJ1-4, the CDR3 gives the full variable domain: EAQVTQNPRYLITVTGKKLTVTCSQNMNHEYMSWYRQDPGLGLRQIYYSMNVEVTDKGDVPEGYKVSRKEKRNFPLILESPSPNQTSLYFCASSSSGTLVGNEKLFFGSGTQLSVL.

V and J are TRBV9 and TRBJ1-2; D gene ambiguous. The CDR3 is made up of 12 amino acids. Looked up from germline, CDR1 is SGDLS and CDR2 is YYNGEE. V was pared by 0 bases and J by 5 bases, with 5 bases between. In DNA, the CDR3 is TGTGCCAGCAGCGTAGGCGAGTATGGCTACACCTTC. Protein sequence: CASSVGEYGYTF.